Listed here are 4 T cell receptor beta chains from one sample, sequenced in a study of Tregs in tolerant kidney transplant recipients. Profiled with immunoSEQ multiplex PCR; TCRdb holds only in-frame clones, not every one. Found here are more than 12,000 clones, around 80% of them singletons; the top ten hold approximately 2%. Specimen: Tregs from blood, collected before the transplant. Receptor source: a human donor who received a combined kidney and bone marrow transplant.

The genes are TRBV19 and TRBJ2-2; 11 bases align to TRBD2. The CDR3 totals 16 residues. Germline V gene data show CDR1 as LNHDA and CDR2 as SQIVND (reference sequence). Trimming at V came to 4 bases and at J to 7 bases, leaving 8 bases not matched to a gene. CDR3 nucleotide sequence: TGTGCCAGTAGTAGACATAGCGGGGGGGCTGGCGGGGAGCTGTTTTTT. This encodes CASSRHSGGAGGELFF.

The chain has TRBV28 and TRBJ2-2; D not certain. With 5 bases removed from V and 6 bases from J, the gap between germline ends came to 13 bases. Germline values: CDR1 MDHEN, CDR2 SYDVKM. This CDR3 has 14 amino acids. CDR3 amino acids: CASSTSVGSGELFF. CDR3 nucleotides: TGTGCCAGCAGTACGAGCGTCGGGTCCGGGGAGCTGTTTTTT.

The rearrangement joins TRBV19 to TRBJ1-2; D gene uncertain. Germline CDR1 reads LNHDA; CDR2 reads SQIVND (reference sequence). The CDR3 length is 13 residues. Trimming left V 3 bases short and J 4 bases short, with 9 bases between. The CDR3 coding sequence is TGTGCCAGTAGTATTGAGGGAGGCTATGGCTACACCTTC. This codes for CASSIEGGYGYTF.

V usage is TRBV5-6 and J usage is TRBJ1-3; 8 positions match TRBD1. V trimming: 5 bases; J trimming: 4 bases; junction bases outside the gene matches: 2. Germline V CDR1 and CDR2: SGHDT, YYEEEE. The CDR3 loop spans 13 amino acids. CDR3 DNA: TGTGCCAGCAGGAGACAGGGGGGAAACACCATATATTTT. The encoded protein is CASRRQGGNTIYF. Drawing the rest from reference TRBV5-6 and TRBJ1-3, the complete variable domain is DAGVTQSPTHLIKTRGQQVTLRCSPKSGHDTVSWYQQALGQGPQFIFQYYEEEERQRGNFPDRFSGHQFPNYSSELNVNALLLGDSALYLCASRRQGGNTIYFGEGSWLTVV.